The entry that follows covers one T cell receptor beta chain sequence. The ends were cut back, 4 bases at V and 0 bases at J, with 15 bases in the middle. The CDR3 is made up of 16 amino acids. Germline loops: CDR1 MNHNS, CDR2 SASEGT. This specimen belongs to a study of blood T cell repertoires in COVID-19. Only in-frame clones appear in the TCRdb table, and some are missing; sequencing was by immunoSEQ multiplex PCR. The sample lists roughly 570,000 clones; 70% to 90% were seen once. The specimen sequenced was peripheral blood. The chain combines TRBV6-1 with TRBJ1-1, with D perhaps matching TRBD1 (5 bases). This TCR was recovered from a woman aged 50 to 65 with COVID-19, enrolled during active disease. This CDR3 is CASSGWTRQLNTEAFF. Written as DNA, the CDR3 is TGTGCCAGCAGTGGGTGGACAAGACAACTGAACACTGAAGCTTTCTTT.